This TCR beta chain appears in the sequencing data of a study of T cell responses to AZD1222 COVID-19 vaccine. Germline V CDR1 and CDR2: SGHTA, FQGTGA. The CDR3 contains 13 residues. Trimming pared 2 bases from V and 8 bases from J, leaving 9 bases between. Profiled with immunoSEQ multiplex PCR; TCRdb holds only in-frame clones, not every one. The sample consists of roughly 150,000 clones, roughly nine tenths of them appearing once. The source material was peripheral blood, sampled on day 0 of AZD1222 vaccination. This clonotype originated in an adult in good health. The rearrangement joins TRBV7-3 to TRBJ2-2; the D is unclear. CDR3 residues: CASSLVFGGELFF. CDR3 coding DNA: TGTGCCAGCAGCTTAGTTTTCGGGGGGGAGCTGTTTTTT. The variable domain in full, completed from reference TRBV7-3 and TRBJ2-2, reads GAGVSQTPSNKVTEKGKYVELRCDPISGHTALYWYRQSLGQGPEFLIYFQGTGAADDSGLPNDRFFAVRPEGSVSTLKIQRTERGDSAVYLCASSLVFGGELFFGEGSRLTVL.